These 24 T cell receptor beta chains came from one sample sequenced in a study of T-cell reconstitution after alpha-beta-depleted transplantation in children. As it was prepared, the TCRbeta library received unique molecular identifiers. TCRdb processed the PCR reads anew with MiXCR; each CDR3 protein has one entry. The sample includes roughly 200,000 distinct CDR3 sequences, about a tenth of them seen just once. Sequencing used PBMCs, obtained before TCRalphabeta/CD19-depleted stem cell transplant. The receptors shown here come from a child less than two years old with acute myeloid leukemia, due to receive a stem cell transplant.

This clonotype was counted ten times or more. This chain links TRBV5-1 with TRBJ2-1; TRBD2 matches 13 bases. The CDR3 is 16 residues long. V trimming: 4 bases; J trimming: 5 bases; junction bases outside the gene matches: 6. Germline V CDR1 and CDR2: SGHRS, YFSETQ. CDR3 in DNA: TGCGCCAGCAGCCCGGGGGGGACTAGCGGGAACAATGAGCAGTTCTTC. It is translated as CASSPGGTSGNNEQFF.

This chain joins TRBV7-9 and TRBJ1-1, with D tentatively TRBD1 (5 bases). V was cut by 5 bases and J by 4 bases, with 20 bases left in between. The CDR3 sequence is 16 residues long. Germline CDR1 reads SEHNR; CDR2 reads FQNEAQ (reference sequence). The CDR3 region has the DNA TGTGCCAGCAGCCTTCAGGGCGCTAGGAGTGGCACTGAAGCTTTCTTT. Translation gives CASSLQGARSGTEAFF.

This clonotype was counted many times. This chain connects TRBV29-1 to TRBJ2-2; D unclear. Trimming cost V 7 bases and J 6 bases, with 9 bases left between them. The CDR3 has 11 amino acids. CDR1 is SQVTM and CDR2 is ANQGSEA in the germline V gene. CDR3 region: CSGSKAGELFF. CDR3 bases: TGCAGCGGTAGTAAGGCCGGGGAGCTGTTTTTT.

The rearrangement links TRBV28 to TRBJ2-7; 9 bases match TRBD1. This CDR3 is 13 amino acids long. V was clipped by 9 bases and J by 3 bases; unmatched bases: 6. Germline lookup yields CDR1 MDHEN and CDR2 SYDVKM. Here the CDR3 reads CARSDRGFYEQYF. The CDR3 DNA follows: TGTGCCAGATCAGACAGGGGGTTCTACGAGCAGTACTTC.

This clonotype was seen at least ten times. In DNA form, the CDR3 reads TGTGCCAGCAAGGGCAGGGCGTACGAGCAGTACTTC. Translation: CASKGRAYEQYF. V usage is TRBV28 and J usage is TRBJ2-7; maybe TRBD1 (5 bases). CDR1 and CDR2 from the germline V gene are MDHEN and SYDVKM. The CDR3 extends over 12 amino acids. V shed 7 bases and J shed 4 bases, with 11 bases lying between them.

This clonotype was picked up many times. The genes are TRBV6-2 or TRBV6-3 and TRBJ2-1, with 10 bases fitting TRBD2. This CDR3 is 13 amino acids long. Germline lookup yields CDR1 MNHEY and CDR2 SVGEGT. With V trimmed by 9 bases and J by 8 bases, 7 bases remained unmatched. CDR3 loop: CASSEREGYEQFF. The CDR3 DNA follows: TGTGCCAGTTCCGAGCGGGAGGGATATGAGCAGTTCTTC.

The sample holds many counts of this clonotype. The chain is built from TRBV12-3 or TRBV12-4 and TRBJ2-1; D not resolved. CDR3 length: 18 residues. Trimming left V 1 base short and J 4 bases short, with 20 bases between. The CDR3: CASSLVVDSQISYNEQFF. The CDR3 region has the DNA TGTGCCAGCAGTTTAGTGGTCGACTCCCAGATTTCGTACAATGAGCAGTTCTTC.

This clonotype was seen many times. This rearrangement joins TRBV7-3 to TRBJ2-5; unclear D gene. The length of the CDR3 is 13 residues. Between the trimmed V and J ends, which lost 5 bases and 2 bases, there was a span of 9 bases. Germline-derived CDR1 and CDR2 are SGHTA and FQGTGA. For the CDR3, the DNA is TGTGCCAGCAGCCGGGCAGTACAAGAGACCCAGTACTTC. Its translation: CASSRAVQETQYF.

There are a few counts of this clonotype. The V and J genes are TRBV5-6 and TRBJ2-2; D unresolved. Trimming shortened V by 9 bases and J by 6 bases, and 15 bases separated the two germline ends. The CDR3 is 13 amino acids. The V gene's germline CDR1 is SGHDT and CDR2 YYEEEE. The chain's CDR3 is CAMGPGPPGELFF. The DNA of the CDR3 is TGTGCCATGGGCCCCGGGCCCCCCGGGGAGCTGTTTTTT.

This clonotype was recorded at least ten times. This chain uses TRBV5-6 with TRBJ2-3; 10 bases line up with TRBD1. The germline CDR1 and CDR2 sequences are SGHDT and YYEEEE. Germline trimming cut 2 bases from V and 5 bases from J; bases unmatched to any gene: 5. CDR3 size: 15 residues. The CDR3 DNA follows: TGTGCCAGCAGCTTTCAGGGACAGGGGAGAGATACGCAGTATTTT. This gives the protein CASSFQGQGRDTQYF.

This clonotype was counted ten times or more. The chain carries TRBV7-9 and TRBJ1-1, with D maybe TRBD1 (6 bases). V gave up 5 bases and J gave up 6 bases, with 13 bases separating them. In germline, CDR1 is SEHNR, CDR2 FQNEAQ (reference sequence). The CDR3 loop spans 13 amino acids. The CDR3 protein is CASSPRTVSEAFF. CDR3 in DNA: TGTGCCAGCAGCCCTCGGACAGTTTCTGAAGCTTTCTTT.

The rearrangement links TRBV23-1 to TRBJ2-1; no reliable D call. TRBV23-1 is identified as an open reading frame with a role that is uncertain. The CDR3 totals 13 residues. Between the trimmed V and J ends, which lost 3 bases and 6 bases, there was a span of 9 bases. The CDR3 sequence: CASSHGRVNEQFF. The CDR3 nucleotides are TGCGCCAGCAGTCATGGGCGAGTCAATGAGCAGTTCTTC.

This clonotype occurred many times. The rearrangement uses TRBV19 and TRBJ1-4; D not resolved. The CDR3 runs 14 residues. V gave up 1 base and J gave up 8 bases, with 11 bases separating them. Looked up from germline, CDR1 is LNHDA and CDR2 is SQIVND (reference sequence). CDR3 sequence reads: CASSIGQRLEKLFF. The CDR3 DNA reads TGTGCCAGTAGTATAGGGCAGCGCCTGGAAAAACTGTTTTTT.

At least ten counts were recorded for this clonotype. V and J are TRBV3-1 and TRBJ2-3, with D unclear. The CDR3 runs to 15 residues. The V end lost 1 base, the J end lost 1 base, and 9 bases lay between the germline ends. Germline lookup yields CDR1 LGHDT and CDR2 YNNKEL (reference sequence). CDR3 coding DNA: TGTGCCAGCAGCCAAGCCCTCAGCGGCACAGATACGCAGTATTTT. Translation gives CASSQALSGTDTQYF.

The genes are TRBV4-1 and TRBJ2-3; the D gene is possibly TRBD1 (5 bases). Trimming shortened V by 1 base and J by 7 bases, and 9 bases separated the two germline ends. Germline loops: CDR1 MGHRA, CDR2 YSYEKL. The CDR3 loop spans 13 amino acids. CDR3 coding DNA: TGCGCCAGCAGCCAAGGACAGCCAAATACGCAGTATTTT. It encodes CASSQGQPNTQYF.

In its sample, this clonotype was seen many times. The chain joins TRBV5-1 to TRBJ2-7, with 14 bases aligning to TRBD2. The V gene end was trimmed by 4 bases and the J gene end by 0 bases; junction bases not matched to a gene: 0. This CDR3 contains 15 residues. Per germline, CDR1 SGHRS and CDR2 YFSETQ. CDR3 in amino acids: CASSGLAGGSYEQYF. The CDR3 region has the DNA TGCGCCAGCAGCGGACTAGCGGGGGGCTCCTACGAGCAGTACTTC.

This clonotype was found many times. The chain carries TRBV20-1 and TRBJ2-7; 12 bases line up with TRBD1. Germline lookup yields CDR1 DFQATT and CDR2 SNEGSKA (reference sequence). The CDR3 runs 18 residues. V gave up 0 bases and J gave up 1 base; unmatched junction bases: 10. CDR3 in DNA: TGCAGTGCTAGAGATATCTGGGACAGGGGGCGTCAGTCCTACGAGCAGTACTTC. Protein sequence: CSARDIWDRGRQSYEQYF.

This clonotype was seen many times. The rearrangement joins TRBV19 to TRBJ2-2; 12 bases agree with TRBD1. Germline V CDR1 and CDR2: LNHDA, SQIVND (reference sequence). Unmatched junction bases numbered 11, after V lost 2 bases and J lost 1 base. The CDR3 has 20 residues. CDR3 nucleotide sequence: TGTGCCAGTAGTATACGGTCGGGACAGGGGGCCAGGAAGAACACCGGGGAGCTGTTTTTT. Translated: CASSIRSGQGARKNTGELFF.

In this sample, this clonotype turned up many times. J is TRBJ2-5 and V is TRBV20-1, with TRBD2 identical over 11 bases. CDR1 DFQATT and CDR2 SNEGSKA come from the germline V gene (reference sequence). This CDR3 is 15 amino acids long. Losses at the gene ends were 0 bases for V and 2 bases for J; bases not matched to a gene: 2. The CDR3 coding sequence is TGCAGTGCTAGAGAGGCTAGCGGGGGGCAAGAGACCCAGTACTTC. This codes for CSAREASGGQETQYF.

The table lists this clonotype with many counts. The chain carries TRBV20-1 and TRBJ1-1; D unresolved. V lost 6 bases and J 4 bases, leaving 12 bases between the germline ends. CDR3 length: 12 amino acids. CDR1 is DFQATT, CDR2 SNEGSKA, per germline (reference sequence). The CDR3 region is CSARSQGTEAFF. The CDR3 nucleotides are TGCAGTGCGAGAAGCCAAGGCACTGAAGCTTTCTTT.

This clonotype has at least ten counts. This chain uses TRBV13 with TRBJ1-3; a weak D match, TRBD1 (6 bases). Germline lookup yields CDR1 PRHDT and CDR2 FYEKMQ (reference sequence). The CDR3 runs 15 residues. V lost 3 bases to trimming and J lost 5 bases, with 14 bases between them. The CDR3 bases are TGTGCCAGCAGCTTTAGTCGGACAGATAGAAACACCATATATTTT. Protein product: CASSFSRTDRNTIYF.

The chain links TRBV5-1 to TRBJ2-5; no clear D gene. Trimming pared 0 bases from V and 1 base from J, leaving 10 bases between. CDR1 is SGHRS, CDR2 YFSETQ, per germline. This CDR3 is built from 15 residues. The CDR3 coding sequence is TGCGCCAGCAGCTTGGGGGCAGACCCCCAAGAGACCCAGTACTTC. This gives the protein CASSLGADPQETQYF.

CDR3 amino acids: CASSQGSRSGNTIYF. CDR3 DNA sequence: TGTGCCAGCTCCCAGGGATCCCGCTCTGGAAACACCATATATTTT. The rearrangement uses TRBV18 and TRBJ1-3; D perhaps matches TRBD1 (5 bases). V shed 6 bases and J shed 0 bases, with 12 bases lying between them. The CDR3 is 15 residues long. Germline V gene lookup returns CDR1 KGHSH and CDR2 LQKENI.

This clonotype was observed at least ten times. The rearrangement uses TRBV20-1 and TRBJ2-7; 8 bases align to TRBD1. Germline V gene data show CDR1 as DFQATT and CDR2 as SNEGSKA (reference sequence). Trimming removed 0 bases from V and 2 bases from J; junction bases left unmatched: 6. The CDR3 is made up of 15 amino acids. The CDR3 sequence is CSARDARDRPYEQYF. CDR3 in DNA: TGCAGTGCTAGAGATGCACGGGACAGGCCCTACGAGCAGTACTTC.